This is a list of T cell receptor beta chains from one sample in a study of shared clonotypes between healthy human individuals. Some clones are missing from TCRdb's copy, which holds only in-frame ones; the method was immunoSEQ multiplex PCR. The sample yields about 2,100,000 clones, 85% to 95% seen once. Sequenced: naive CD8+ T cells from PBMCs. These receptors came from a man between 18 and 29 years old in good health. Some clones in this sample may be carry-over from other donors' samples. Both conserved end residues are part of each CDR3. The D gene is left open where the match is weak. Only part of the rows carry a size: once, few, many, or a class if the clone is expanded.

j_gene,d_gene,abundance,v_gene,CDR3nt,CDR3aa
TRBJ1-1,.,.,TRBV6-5,TGTGCCAGCAAGTGGCGGCAGCTGAACACTGAAGCTTTCTTT,CASKWRQLNTEAFF
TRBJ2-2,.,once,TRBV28,TGTGCCAGTACTGTCATCCGGGGGGGGGAGCTGTTTTTT,CASTVIRGGELFF
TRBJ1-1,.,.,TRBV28,TGTGCCAGCAGTTTATCGGGGTTAGAAGCTTTCTTT,CASSLSGLEAFF
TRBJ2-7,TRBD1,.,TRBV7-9,TGTGCCAGCAGCTTGGGACAGATTAACTCCTACGAGCAGTACTTC,CASSLGQINSYEQYF
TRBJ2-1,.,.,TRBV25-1,TGTGCCAGCAGTGAATCGGAGAACAGAGAGCAGTTCTTC,CASSESENREQFF
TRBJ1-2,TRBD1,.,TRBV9,TGTGCCAGCAGCTCCTACGGGACAGCTGCCTATGGCTACACCTTC,CASSSYGTAAYGYTF
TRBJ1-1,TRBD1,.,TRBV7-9,TGTGCCAGCAGCGTTACCACAGGGGTCAACACTGAAGCTTTCTTT,CASSVTTGVNTEAFF
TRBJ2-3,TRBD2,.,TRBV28,TGTGCCAGCAGGCTTCAGGGGACTAGGCGCACAGATACGCAGTATTTT,CASRLQGTRRTDTQYF
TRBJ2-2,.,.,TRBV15,TGTGCCACCAGCAGAGATGGGTCCCTTGGGGGGACCACCGGGGAGCTGTTTTTT,CATSRDGSLGGTTGELFF
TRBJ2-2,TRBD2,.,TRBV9,TGTGCCAGCAGCACTAACCGGGGTAGCGGGTACACCGGGGAGCTGTTTTTT,CASSTNRGSGYTGELFF
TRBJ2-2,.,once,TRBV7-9,TGTGCCAGCAGCTTACTGCTTTGGGGGGAGCTGTTTTTT,CASSLLLWGELFF
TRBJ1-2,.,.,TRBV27,TGTGCCAGCAGTTTCGGGGGGGCCAACTATGGCTACACCTTC,CASSFGGANYGYTF
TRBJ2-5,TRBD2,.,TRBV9,TGTGCCAGCAGCGTAGCTACAGGGACTAGCGGGATGGGGGGTCAGGAGACCCAGTACTTC,CASSVATGTSGMGGQETQYF
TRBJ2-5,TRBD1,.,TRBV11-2,TGTGCCAGCAGCTTATTCCCGAGACAGGGGTCGGTGGAGACCCAGTACTTC,CASSLFPRQGSVETQYF
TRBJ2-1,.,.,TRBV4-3,TGCGCCAGCAGCCAAGATCCCCTAGACCGGAATGAGCAGTTCTTC,CASSQDPLDRNEQFF
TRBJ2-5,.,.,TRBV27,TGTGCCAGCAGTTTCGGACCGGCCGAGACCCAGTACTTC,CASSFGPAETQYF
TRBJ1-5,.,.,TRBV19,TGTGCCAGTACCCCCGGGGGCAACGATCAGCCCCAGCATTTT,CASTPGGNDQPQHF
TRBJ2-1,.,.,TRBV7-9,TGTGCCAGCAGCAGAGATGAGCAGTTCTTC,CASSRDEQFF
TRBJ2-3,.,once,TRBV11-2,TGTGCCAGCACCCTACAGGGATTTTGGACAGATACGCAGTATTTT,CASTLQGFWTDTQYF
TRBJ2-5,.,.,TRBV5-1,TGCGCCAGCAGAAGTCTGGGCAGGGACGTTGAGACCCAGTACTTC,CASRSLGRDVETQYF
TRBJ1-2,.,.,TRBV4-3,TGCGCCAGCAGCCAAGTCGTCGCACAGTTCTATGGCTACACCTTC,CASSQVVAQFYGYTF
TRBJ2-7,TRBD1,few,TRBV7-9,TGTGCCAGCAGCCCCCGGGACAGGGACTACGAGCAGTACTTC,CASSPRDRDYEQYF
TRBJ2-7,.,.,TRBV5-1,TGCGCCAGCAGCGCCTCCTACGAGCAGTACTTC,CASSASYEQYF
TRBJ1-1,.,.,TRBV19,TGTGCCAGTAGTCAGGGACGGACTGAAGCTTTCTTT,CASSQGRTEAFF
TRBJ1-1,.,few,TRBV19,TGTGCCACCTTGGGTGCAGGGAACACTGAAGCTTTCTTT,CATLGAGNTEAFF
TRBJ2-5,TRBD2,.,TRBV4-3,TGCGCCAGCAGCCAAGGGCTAGCGGGAACAGAGACCCAGTACTTC,CASSQGLAGTETQYF
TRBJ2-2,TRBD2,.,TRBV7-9,TGTGCCAGCAGCTTTCTGTTTTCGGGGGGTGACACCGGGGAGCTGTTTTTT,CASSFLFSGGDTGELFF
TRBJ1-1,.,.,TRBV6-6,TGTGCCAGCAGTTACTCGCAGGGCCGGGCTGAAGCTTTCTTT,CASSYSQGRAEAFF
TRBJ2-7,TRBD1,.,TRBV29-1,TGCAGCGCCCGGGACAGCCCCTACGAGCAGTACTTC,CSARDSPYEQYF
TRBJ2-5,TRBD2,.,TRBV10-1,TGCGCCAGCAGTGTCAAGGGCCGGGTGCGGGAGTTCCAAGAGACCCAGTACTTC,CASSVKGRVREFQETQYF
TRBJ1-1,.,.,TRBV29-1,TGCAGCGTTGTCCGAGAGGCAGCTTTCTTT,CSVVREAAFF
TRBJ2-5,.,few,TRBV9,TGTGCCAGCAGCGATCGAGAGGAGACCCAGTACTTC,CASSDREETQYF
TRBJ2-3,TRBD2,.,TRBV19,TGTGCCAGTAGCTTACCCCCGGGACTAGCGGACTCTATCACAGATACGCAGTATTTT,CASSLPPGLADSITDTQYF
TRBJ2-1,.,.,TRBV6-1,TGTGCCAGCAGTGAATTATGGGATGAGCAGTTCTTC,CASSELWDEQFF
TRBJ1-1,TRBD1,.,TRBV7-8,TGTGCCAGCAGCGAAACAAGGGACAGAACCGAAGCTTTCTTT,CASSETRDRTEAFF
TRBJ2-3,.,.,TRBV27,TGTGCCAGCACTTATCCCGATACGCAGTATTTT,CASTYPDTQYF
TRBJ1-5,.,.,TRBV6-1,TGTGCCAGCAGTGCACACCGGGGAGGCGGCAATCAGCCCCAGCATTTT,CASSAHRGGGNQPQHF
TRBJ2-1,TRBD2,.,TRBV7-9,TGTGCCAGCAGCCCTAGCGGGGGGGCCTACAATGAGCAGTTCTTC,CASSPSGGAYNEQFF
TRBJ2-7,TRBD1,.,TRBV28,TGTGCCAGCAGCCTCACAGGGGTTGGGAGCGAGCAGTACTTC,CASSLTGVGSEQYF
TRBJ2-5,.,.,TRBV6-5,TGTGCCAGCAGTTACTCGAGAGACGTAATCCAAGAGACCCAGTACTTC,CASSYSRDVIQETQYF
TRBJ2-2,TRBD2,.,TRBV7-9,TGTGCCAGCAGCTTAGCCAGCGGGGTCACCGGGGAGCTGTTTTTT,CASSLASGVTGELFF
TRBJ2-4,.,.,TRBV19,TGTGCCAGTAATCAACCCGCCAACATTCAGTACTTC,CASNQPANIQYF
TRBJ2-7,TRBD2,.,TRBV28,TGTGCCAGCACAAGAGCGGGAGACGGTTACGAGCAGTACTTC,CASTRAGDGYEQYF
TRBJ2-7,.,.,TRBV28,TGTGCCAGCAGCTTCAGAGGGCAGGGACTCCAGATAAAGTACTTC,CASSFRGQGLQIKYF
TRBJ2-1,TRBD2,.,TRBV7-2,TGTGCCAGCAGCTTAGGGCCTCTAGCGGGCTCCTACAATGAGCAGTTCTTC,CASSLGPLAGSYNEQFF
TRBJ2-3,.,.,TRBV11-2,TGTGCCAGCAGCCCTCGAATGACGAGCGCCACAGATACGCAGTATTTT,CASSPRMTSATDTQYF
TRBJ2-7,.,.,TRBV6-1,TGTGCCAGCAGTGAAGGGGGGGAGGACAACTTACAGTACTTC,CASSEGGEDNLQYF
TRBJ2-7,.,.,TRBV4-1,TGCGCCAGCAGCCTGTCCGGGACCCCAGGCTACGAGCAGTACTTC,CASSLSGTPGYEQYF
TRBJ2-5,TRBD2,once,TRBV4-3,TGCGCCAGCAGCCCTCCGGGACTAGCGGGTCAAAACCAAGAGACCCAGTACTTC,CASSPPGLAGQNQETQYF
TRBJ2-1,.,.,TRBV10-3,TGTGCCATCTCCGATGTGTTGGGCAATGAGCAGTTCTTC,CAISDVLGNEQFF
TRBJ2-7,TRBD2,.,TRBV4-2,TGTGCCAGCAGCCCCACGCGGGAGGGCCCCTACGAGCAGTACTTC,CASSPTREGPYEQYF
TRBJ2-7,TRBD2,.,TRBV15,TGTGCCACCAGCAGAGAGGGACTAGCGCTCAAAGGAGACGAGCAGTACTTC,CATSREGLALKGDEQYF
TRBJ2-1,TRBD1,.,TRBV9,TGTGCCAGCAGCCGGGACAGGCGAGGGTTGAGCTCCTACAATGAGCAGTTCTTC,CASSRDRRGLSSYNEQFF
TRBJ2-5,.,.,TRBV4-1,TGCGCCAGCAGCCAAGATCTGGCGGGCCGCCAAGAGACCCAGTACTTC,CASSQDLAGRQETQYF
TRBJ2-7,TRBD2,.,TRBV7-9,TGTGCCAGCAGCTCTTCGACTAGCGGGATTTACGAGCAGTACTTC,CASSSSTSGIYEQYF